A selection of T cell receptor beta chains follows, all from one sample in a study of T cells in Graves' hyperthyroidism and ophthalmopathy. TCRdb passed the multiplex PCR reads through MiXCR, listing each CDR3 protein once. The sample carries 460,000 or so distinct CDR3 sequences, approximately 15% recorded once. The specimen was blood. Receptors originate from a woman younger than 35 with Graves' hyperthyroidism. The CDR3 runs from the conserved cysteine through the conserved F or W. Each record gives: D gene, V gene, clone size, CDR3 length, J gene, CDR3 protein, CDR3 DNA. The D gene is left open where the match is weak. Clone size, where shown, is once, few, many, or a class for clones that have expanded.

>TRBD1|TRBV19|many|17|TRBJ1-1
CASSMGDRVWVRTEAFF
TGTGCCAGTAGTATGGGAGACAGGGTCTGGGTGCGGACTGAAGCTTTCTTT
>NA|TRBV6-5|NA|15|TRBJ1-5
CASSYRGGGNQPQHF
TGTGCCAGCAGTTACCGTGGAGGGGGCAATCAGCCCCAGCATTTT
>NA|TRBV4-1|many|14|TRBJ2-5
CASSQGRGEETQYF
TGCGCCAGCAGCCAAGGGAGGGGAGAAGAGACCCAGTACTTC
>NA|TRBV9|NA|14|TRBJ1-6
CASNVGWDNSPLHF
TGTGCCAGCAATGTGGGTTGGGATAATTCACCCCTCCACTTT
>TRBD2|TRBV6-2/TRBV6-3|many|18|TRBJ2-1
CASSYVAGFPPTYNEQFF
TGTGCCAGCAGTTACGTAGCGGGATTTCCCCCGACCTACAATGAGCAGTTCTTC
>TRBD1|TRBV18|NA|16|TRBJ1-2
CASSPQPGQANYGYNF
TGTGCCAGCTCACCACAACCGGGACAGGCTAACTATGGCTACAACTTC
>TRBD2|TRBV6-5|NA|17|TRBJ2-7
CASSYSPSGGHTYEQYF
TGTGCCAGCAGTTACTCGCCCAGCGGGGGTCATACTTACGAGCAGTACTTC
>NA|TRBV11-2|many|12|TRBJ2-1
CASSLGYNEQFF
TGTGCCAGCAGTTTGGGTTACAATGAGCAGTTCTTC
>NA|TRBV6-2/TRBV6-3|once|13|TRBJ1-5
CASSWAVGQPQHF
TGTGCCAGCAGTTGGGCTGTTGGGCAGCCCCAGCATTTT
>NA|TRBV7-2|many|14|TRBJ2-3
CASSLNRFLDTQYF
TGTGCCAGCAGCCTAAATCGGTTCCTGGATACGCAGTATTTT